The clone carrying this T cell receptor beta chain was seen only once. The Seattle patients joined while their infection was active and were tracked longitudinally afterward. Per the study methods: By means of reference gene primer amplification, nucleated cell counts were estimated. The method was immunoSEQ multiplex PCR; TCRdb's version includes in-frame clones alone and lacks a portion of them. V and J calls and clone size are copied from that table; D and trimming were computed from the DNA. The sample contains 410,000 or so clones, approximately 91% of which appear only once. This specimen belongs to a study of blood T cell repertoires in COVID-19. Study context: COVID-19 samples from acute and convalescent phases originated in the United States, Italy and Spain. The cDNA or gDNA used as material had been derived from T cells, B-cell-depleted T cells, or PBMCs.

Germline V gene lookup returns CDR1 SGHVS and CDR2 FQNEAQ. Trimming cost V 4 bases and J 2 bases, with 5 bases left between them. CDR3 length: 12 amino acids. The sample was peripheral blood. This chain uses TRBV7-8 with TRBJ1-2, with a weak D call TRBD1 (5 bases). This clonotype was obtained from a woman in her 40s with COVID-19, enrolled during active disease. CDR3 amino acids: CASSSGNYGYTF. CDR3 bases: TGTGCCAGCAGCTCAGGGAACTATGGCTACACCTTC.